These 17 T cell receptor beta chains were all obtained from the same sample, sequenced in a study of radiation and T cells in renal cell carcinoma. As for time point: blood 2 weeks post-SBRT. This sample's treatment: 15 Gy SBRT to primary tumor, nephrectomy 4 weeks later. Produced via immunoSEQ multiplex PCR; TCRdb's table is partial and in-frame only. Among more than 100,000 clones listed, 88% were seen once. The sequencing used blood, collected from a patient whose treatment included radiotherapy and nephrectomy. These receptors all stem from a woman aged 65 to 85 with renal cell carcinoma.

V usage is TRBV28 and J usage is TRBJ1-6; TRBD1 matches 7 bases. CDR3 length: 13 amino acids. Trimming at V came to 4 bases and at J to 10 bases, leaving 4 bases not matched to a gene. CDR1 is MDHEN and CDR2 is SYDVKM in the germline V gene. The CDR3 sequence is CASSSGTASPLHF. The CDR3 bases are TGTGCCAGCAGTTCGGGGACAGCCTCACCCCTCCACTTT.

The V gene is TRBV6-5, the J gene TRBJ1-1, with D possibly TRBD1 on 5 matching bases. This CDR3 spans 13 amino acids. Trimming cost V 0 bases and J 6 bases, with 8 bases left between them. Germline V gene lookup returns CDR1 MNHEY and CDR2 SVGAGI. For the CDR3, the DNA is TGTGCCAGCAGTTACTCGGGGGGGTCTGAAGCTTTCTTT. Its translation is CASSYSGGSEAFF.

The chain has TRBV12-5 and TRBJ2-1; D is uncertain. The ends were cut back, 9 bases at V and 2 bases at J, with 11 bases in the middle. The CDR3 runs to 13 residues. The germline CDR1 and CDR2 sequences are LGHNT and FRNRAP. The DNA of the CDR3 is TGTGCTAGCGCTGGAAGCACCTACAATGAGCAGTTCTTC. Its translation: CASAGSTYNEQFF.

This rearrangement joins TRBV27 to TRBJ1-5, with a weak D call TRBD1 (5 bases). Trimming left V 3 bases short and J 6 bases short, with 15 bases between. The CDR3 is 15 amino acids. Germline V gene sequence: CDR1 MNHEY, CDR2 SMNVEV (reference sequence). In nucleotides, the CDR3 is TGTGCCAGCAGTTTTCAGGGCGGTTCTGGTCAGCCCCAGCATTTT. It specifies CASSFQGGSGQPQHF.

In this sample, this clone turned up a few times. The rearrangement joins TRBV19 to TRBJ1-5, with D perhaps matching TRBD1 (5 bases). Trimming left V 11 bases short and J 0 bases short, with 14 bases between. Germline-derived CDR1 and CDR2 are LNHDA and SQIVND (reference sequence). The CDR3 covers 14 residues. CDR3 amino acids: CAGGGGYSNQPQHF. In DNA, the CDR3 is TGTGCCGGGGGTGGCGGCTATAGCAATCAGCCCCAGCATTTT.

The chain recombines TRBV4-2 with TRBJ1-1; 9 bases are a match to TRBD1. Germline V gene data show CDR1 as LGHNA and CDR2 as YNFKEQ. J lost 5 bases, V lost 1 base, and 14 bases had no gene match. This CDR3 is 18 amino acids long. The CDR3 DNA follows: TGTGCCAGCAGCCAAGCAACGGGAGCCGACAGGGGGAGGACTGAAGCTTTCTTT. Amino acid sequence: CASSQATGADRGRTEAFF.

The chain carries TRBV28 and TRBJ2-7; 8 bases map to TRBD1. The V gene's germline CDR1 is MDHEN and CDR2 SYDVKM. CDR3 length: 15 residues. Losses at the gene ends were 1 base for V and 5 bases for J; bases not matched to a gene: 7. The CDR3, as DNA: TGTGCCAGCAGTTTATCCGGGACAGGAAAGGACGAGCAGTACTTC. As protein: CASSLSGTGKDEQYF.

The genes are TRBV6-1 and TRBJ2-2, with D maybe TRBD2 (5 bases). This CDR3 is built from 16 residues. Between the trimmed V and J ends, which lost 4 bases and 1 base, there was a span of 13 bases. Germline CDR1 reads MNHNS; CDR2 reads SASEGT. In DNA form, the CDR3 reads TGTGCCAGCAGTGCCCGTGGTAGCGAGAACACCGGGGAGCTGTTTTTT. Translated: CASSARGSENTGELFF.

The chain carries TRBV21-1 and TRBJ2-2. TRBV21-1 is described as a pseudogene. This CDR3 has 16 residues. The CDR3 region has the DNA TGTGCCAGCAGCAAAGAGGTAGAGAGGGGTGCCGGGGAGCTGTTTTTT. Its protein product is CASSKEVERGAGELFF.

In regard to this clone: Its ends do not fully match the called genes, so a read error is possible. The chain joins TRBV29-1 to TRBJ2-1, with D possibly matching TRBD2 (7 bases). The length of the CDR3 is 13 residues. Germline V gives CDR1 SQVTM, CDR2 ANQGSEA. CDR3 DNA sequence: TGCAGCGACCAGCGGGGACAAGGGTATGAGCAGCTCTTC. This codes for CSDQRGQGYEQLF.

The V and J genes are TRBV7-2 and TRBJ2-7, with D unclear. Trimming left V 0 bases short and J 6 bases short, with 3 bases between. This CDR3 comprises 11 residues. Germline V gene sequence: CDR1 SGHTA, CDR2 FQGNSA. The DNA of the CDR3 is TGTGCCAGCAGCTTAGCGCTCGAGCAGTACTTC. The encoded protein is CASSLALEQYF.

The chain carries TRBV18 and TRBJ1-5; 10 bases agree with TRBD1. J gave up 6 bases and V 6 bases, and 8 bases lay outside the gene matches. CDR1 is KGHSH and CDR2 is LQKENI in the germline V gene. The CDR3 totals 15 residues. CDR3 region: CASSRSTGGGQPQHF. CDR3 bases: TGTGCCAGCTCGCGCTCGACAGGGGGCGGTCAGCCCCAGCATTTT.

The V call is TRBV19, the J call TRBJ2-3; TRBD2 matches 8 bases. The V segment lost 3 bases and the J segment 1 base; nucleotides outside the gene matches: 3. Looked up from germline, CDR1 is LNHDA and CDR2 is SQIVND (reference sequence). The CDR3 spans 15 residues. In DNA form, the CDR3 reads TGTGCCAGTAGTATGACTAGCGTCGGCACAGATACGCAGTATTTT. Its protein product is CASSMTSVGTDTQYF.

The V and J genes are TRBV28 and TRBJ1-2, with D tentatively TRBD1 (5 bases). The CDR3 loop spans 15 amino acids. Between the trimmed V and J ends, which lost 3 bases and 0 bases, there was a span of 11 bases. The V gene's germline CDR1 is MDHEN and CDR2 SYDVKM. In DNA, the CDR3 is TGTGCCAGCAGTTTGGCAGGGACCTCTAACTATGGCTACACCTTC. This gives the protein CASSLAGTSNYGYTF.

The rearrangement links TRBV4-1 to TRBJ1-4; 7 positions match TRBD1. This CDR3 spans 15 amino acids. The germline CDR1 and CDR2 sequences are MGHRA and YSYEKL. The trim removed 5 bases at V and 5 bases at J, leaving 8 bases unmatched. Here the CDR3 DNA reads TGCGCCAGCAGCTCCCTGACAGGGCTGAATGAAAAACTGTTTTTT. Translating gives CASSSLTGLNEKLFF.

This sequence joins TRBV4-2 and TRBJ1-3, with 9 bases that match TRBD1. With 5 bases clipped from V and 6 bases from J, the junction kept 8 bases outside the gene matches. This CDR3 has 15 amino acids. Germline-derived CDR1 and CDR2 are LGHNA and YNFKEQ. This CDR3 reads CASSYRQGDENTIYF. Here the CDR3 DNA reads TGTGCCAGCAGCTATCGACAGGGGGATGAAAACACCATATATTTT.

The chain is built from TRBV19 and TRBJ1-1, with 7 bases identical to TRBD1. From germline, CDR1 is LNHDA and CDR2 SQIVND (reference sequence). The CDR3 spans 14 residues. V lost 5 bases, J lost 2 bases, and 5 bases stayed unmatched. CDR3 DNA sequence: TGTGCCAGTAGTGTCAGGGGGACTAACACTGAAGCTTTCTTT. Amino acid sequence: CASSVRGTNTEAFF.